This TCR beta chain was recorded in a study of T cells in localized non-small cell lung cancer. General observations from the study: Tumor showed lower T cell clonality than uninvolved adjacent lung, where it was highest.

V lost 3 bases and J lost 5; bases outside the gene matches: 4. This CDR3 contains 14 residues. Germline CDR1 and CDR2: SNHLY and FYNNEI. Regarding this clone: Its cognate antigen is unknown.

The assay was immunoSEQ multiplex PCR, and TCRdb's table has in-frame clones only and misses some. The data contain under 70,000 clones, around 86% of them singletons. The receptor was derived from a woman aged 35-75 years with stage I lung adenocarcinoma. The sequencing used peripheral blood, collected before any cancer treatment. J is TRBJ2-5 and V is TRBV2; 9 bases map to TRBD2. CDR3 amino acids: CASSDGTSRETQYF. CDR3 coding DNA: TGTGCCAGCAGTGATGGGACTAGCCGGGAGACCCAGTACTTC.